This passage covers 2 T cell receptor beta chains from one sample sequenced in a study of T cells in Graves' hyperthyroidism and ophthalmopathy. RNA transcripts yielded amplified TCR beta CDR3 regions. The primer set for the first-round RT-PCR of the TCR CDR3 was HTBI. In TCRdb, the multiplex PCR reads were re-called with MiXCR into one record per CDR3 protein. The sample includes over 350,000 distinct CDR3 sequences, about 14% seen only once; the top ten take roughly 13%. Material for sequencing was blood. These receptors came from a man between 18 and 29 years old with Graves' ophthalmopathy.

This clonotype has more than one count but fewer than ten. The chain carries TRBV5-1 and TRBJ2-5, with a tentative D call TRBD2 (6 bases). The CDR3 consists of 14 residues. Germline V gives CDR1 SGHRS, CDR2 YFSETQ. Trimming took off 1 base at V and 4 bases at J, with 11 bases between the two ends. CDR3 in amino acids: CASSLRLVGETQYF. DNA for the CDR3: TGCGCCAGCAGCTTGCGACTAGTGGGAGAGACCCAGTACTTC.

This clonotype was seen a few times. This chain uses TRBV18 with TRBJ2-2; either TRBD1 or TRBD2 may supply D (5 bases each). V was shortened by 0 bases and J by 7 bases, with 18 bases between the two germline ends. This CDR3 has 17 residues. The germline gives CDR1 KGHSH, CDR2 LQKENI. In DNA form, the CDR3 reads TGTGCCAGCTCACCACCGGTCAATTCAGGGACGTACGGGGAGCTGTTTTTT. Amino acid sequence: CASSPPVNSGTYGELFF.